This passage covers 4 T cell receptor beta chains from one sample sequenced in a study of CD8 T cells in acute hepatitis C reinfection. Stated time point: naive CD8 control sorted from an acute-time-point sample. The assay was immunoSEQ multiplex PCR, and TCRdb's table has in-frame clones only and misses some. The repertoire holds 38,000 or so clones, with roughly 89% as singletons. The sequenced sample consisted of naive CD8+ T cells from PBMCs. These receptors came from a young man with chronic hepatitis C.

The chain links TRBV28 to TRBJ2-2; D might be TRBD1 or TRBD2, each matching 5 bases. Trimming shortened V by 5 bases and J by 7 bases, and 14 bases separated the two germline ends. The V gene's germline CDR1 is MDHEN and CDR2 SYDVKM. The CDR3 runs to 14 residues. The CDR3 loop reads CASSGDVPGGELFF. The CDR3 DNA reads TGTGCCAGCAGTGGGGACGTTCCCGGCGGGGAGCTGTTTTTT.

The J gene is TRBJ2-2, the V gene TRBV19; no reliable D call. CDR3 size: 16 residues. V shed 5 bases and J shed 0 bases, with 13 bases lying between them. Germline-derived CDR1 and CDR2 are LNHDA and SQIVND (reference sequence). The DNA of the CDR3 is TGTGCCAGTAGTCCCCGCGGCAGTTCGAACACCGGGGAGCTGTTTTTT. Translated: CASSPRGSSNTGELFF. The full variable domain, rest sourced from reference TRBV19 and TRBJ2-2, is DGGITQSPKYLFRKEGQNVTLSCEQNLNHDAMYWYRQDPGQGLRLIYYSQIVNDFQKGDIAEGYSVSREKKESFPLTVTSAQKNPTAFYLCASSPRGSSNTGELFFGEGSRLTVL.

This sequence joins TRBV5-8 and TRBJ2-1; unclear D gene. V lost 1 base to trimming and J lost 5 bases, with 13 bases between them. Germline CDR1 reads SGHTS; CDR2 reads YDEGEE. The CDR3 consists of 15 residues. CDR3 nucleotide sequence: TGTGCCAGCAGCTTGTGGAGCCAGGCTGACAATGAGCAGTTCTTC. It is translated as CASSLWSQADNEQFF.

This chain links TRBV7-8 with TRBJ2-3; no firm D call. The germline V gene has CDR1 SGHVS and CDR2 FQNEAQ. There are 13 residues in the CDR3. V was clipped by 5 bases and J by 4 bases, with 10 bases between them. CDR3 coding DNA: TGTGCCAGCAGCCCCAAGCGCCCAGATACGCAGTATTTT. This encodes CASSPKRPDTQYF.